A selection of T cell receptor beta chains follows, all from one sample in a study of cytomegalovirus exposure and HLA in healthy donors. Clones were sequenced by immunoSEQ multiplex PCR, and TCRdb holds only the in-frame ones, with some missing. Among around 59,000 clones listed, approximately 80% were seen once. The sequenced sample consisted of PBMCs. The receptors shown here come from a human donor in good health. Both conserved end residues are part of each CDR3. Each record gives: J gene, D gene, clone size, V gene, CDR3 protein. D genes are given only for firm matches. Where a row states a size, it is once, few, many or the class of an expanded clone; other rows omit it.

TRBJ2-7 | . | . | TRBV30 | CACSIGRDLGF
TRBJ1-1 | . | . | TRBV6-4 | CASSLDRFSEAFF
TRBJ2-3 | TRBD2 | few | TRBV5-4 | CASSARLAGSTDTQYF
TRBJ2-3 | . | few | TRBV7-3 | CASSLRREDTDTQYF
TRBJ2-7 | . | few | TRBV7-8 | CASSSTTSYEQYF
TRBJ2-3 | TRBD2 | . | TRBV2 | CASSTSGGGTDTQYF
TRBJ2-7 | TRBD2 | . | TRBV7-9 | CASSHPGAGGFYEQYF
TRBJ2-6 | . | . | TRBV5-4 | CASSFGPGANVLTF
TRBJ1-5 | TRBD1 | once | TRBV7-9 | CASSLTGGRNQPQHF
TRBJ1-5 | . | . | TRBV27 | CASSFSARGPIEPQHF
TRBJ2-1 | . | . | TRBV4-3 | CASSTQDREGWNEQFF
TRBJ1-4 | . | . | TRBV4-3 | CASSQDRRDVNEKLFF
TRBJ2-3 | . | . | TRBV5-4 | CASTRDTDTDTQYF
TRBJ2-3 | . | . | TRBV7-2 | CASSPEVGAFQYF
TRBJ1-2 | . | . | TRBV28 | CASSLPPLRQIAKLNYGYTF
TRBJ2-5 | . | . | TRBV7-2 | CASSSAGPIKEETQYF
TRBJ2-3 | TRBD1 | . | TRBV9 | CASSVPGQEDTDTQYF
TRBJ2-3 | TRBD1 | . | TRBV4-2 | CASSQQVDRSTDTQYF
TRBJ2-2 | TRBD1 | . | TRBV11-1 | CASSAGTAFRSDTGELFF
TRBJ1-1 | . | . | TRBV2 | CASRGSGRAPEAFF
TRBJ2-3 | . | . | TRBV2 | CASSAQGGDTQYF
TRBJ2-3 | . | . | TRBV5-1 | CASSLDSGDADTQYF
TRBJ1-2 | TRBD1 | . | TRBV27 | CASSQRGPGQGSYGYTF
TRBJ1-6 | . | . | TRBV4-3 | CASSQDGGDSPLHF
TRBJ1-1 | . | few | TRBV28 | CASLDHGRQEAFF
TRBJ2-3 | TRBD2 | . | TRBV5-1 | CASSRGLAETTDTQYF
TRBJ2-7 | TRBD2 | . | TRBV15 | CATSRVSNSGRAGLYF
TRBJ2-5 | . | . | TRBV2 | CASSERRRPAEGTQYF
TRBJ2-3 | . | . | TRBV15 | CATSSLSRASTQYF
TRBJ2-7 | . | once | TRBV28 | CASNPRGRGVDEQYF
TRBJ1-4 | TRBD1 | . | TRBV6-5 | CASRGNRGPGEKLFF
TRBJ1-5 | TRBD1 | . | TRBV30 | CAWSPTGNQPQHF
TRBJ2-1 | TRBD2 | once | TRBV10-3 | CAISEFSSGKGYNEQFF
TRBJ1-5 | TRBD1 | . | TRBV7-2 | CASSRTGTGSNQPQHF
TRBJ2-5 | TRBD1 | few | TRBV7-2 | CASSRDRGLQETQYF
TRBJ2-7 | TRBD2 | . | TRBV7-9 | CASSLYTSGSHEQYF
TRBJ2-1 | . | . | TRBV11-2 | CASSAGMGSSYNEQFF
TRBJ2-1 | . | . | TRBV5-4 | CASSLMAGNRNEQFF
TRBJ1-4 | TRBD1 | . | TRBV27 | CASSLTGQSNEKLFF
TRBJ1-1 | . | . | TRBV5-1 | CASSLAQGGITEAFF
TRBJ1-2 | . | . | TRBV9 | CASSVSAYGYTF
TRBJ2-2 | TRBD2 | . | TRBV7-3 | CASSFSPLLAVNTGELFF
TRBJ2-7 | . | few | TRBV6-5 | CASSYARVNYEQYF
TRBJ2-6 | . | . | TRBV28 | CAQGRPGANVLTF
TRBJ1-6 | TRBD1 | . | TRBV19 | CASSIRDSPNSPLHF
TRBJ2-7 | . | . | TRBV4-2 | CASSQDKLATYEQYF
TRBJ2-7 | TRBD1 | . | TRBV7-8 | CASRAGTGGYEQYF
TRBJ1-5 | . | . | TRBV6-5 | CASSVDSFQPQHF
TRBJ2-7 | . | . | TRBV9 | CASSVGGLSYEQYF
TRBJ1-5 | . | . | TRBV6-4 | CASSSREDQPQHF
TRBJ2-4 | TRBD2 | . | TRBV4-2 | CASSRPEGGGRAQNIQYF
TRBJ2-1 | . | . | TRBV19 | CASSIDRDYNEQFF
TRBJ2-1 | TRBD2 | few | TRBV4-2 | CASSQLGSGLAEEQFF
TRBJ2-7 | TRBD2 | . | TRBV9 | CASSGRTSGDYEQYF
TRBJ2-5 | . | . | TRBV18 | CASSPLQGLGETQYF
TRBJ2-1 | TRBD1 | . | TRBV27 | CASSLGGWGQGASREQFF
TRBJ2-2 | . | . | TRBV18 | CASSPGLSSVGELFF